Below are 8 T cell receptor beta chains sequenced from a single sample in a study of OX40 agonist ivuxolimab in advanced cancers. This table comes from immunoSEQ multiplex PCR, and its TCRdb copy is limited to in-frame clones, with some not included. Found here are approximately 130,000 clones, about nine tenths of them singletons; the top ten hold around 1%. The specimen comprised CD4+ or CD8+ T cells sorted from blood, sampled in a trial of the OX40 agonist ivuxolimab. The receptors were sampled from an adult with an advanced solid tumor such as melanoma, head and neck, liver or kidney cancer.

This sequence joins TRBV29-1 and TRBJ2-7, with D tentatively TRBD1 (5 bases). V lost 5 bases and J 1 base, leaving 9 bases between the germline ends. Germline assignment: CDR1 SQVTM and CDR2 ANQGSEA. The CDR3 totals 12 residues. The CDR3 spells CSVLGASYEQYF. The CDR3 bases are TGCAGCGTTTTAGGGGCATCCTACGAGCAGTACTTC.

About this clone: The same CDR3 can be traced to other DNA sequences in this sample. This chain uses TRBV19 with TRBJ2-1, with D uncertain. V was cut by 3 bases and J by 0 bases, with 6 bases left in between. CDR3 length: 14 amino acids. Germline-derived CDR1 and CDR2 are LNHDA and SQIVND (reference sequence). This CDR3 is CASSIGSSYNEQFF. The DNA of the CDR3 is TGTGCCAGTAGTATCGGGTCCTCCTACAATGAGCAGTTCTTC.

This clone was detected once. V is TRBV5-1 and J is TRBJ2-3; D call uncertain. V lost 0 bases and J 5 bases, leaving 7 bases between the germline ends. The CDR3 is 13 residues long. Per germline, CDR1 SGHRS and CDR2 YFSETQ. Written as DNA, the CDR3 is TGCGCCAGCAGCTTGGGAGACGGAGATACGCAGTATTTT. Protein product: CASSLGDGDTQYF.

This clone was detected once. The V and J genes are TRBV5-1 and TRBJ1-1; D might be TRBD1 (5 bases). Trimming shortened V by 5 bases and J by 1 base, and 12 bases separated the two germline ends. Germline V gives CDR1 SGHRS, CDR2 YFSETQ. This CDR3 spans 14 amino acids. In DNA form, the CDR3 reads TGCGCCAGCAGGACAGAATCGCCGAACACTGAAGCTTTCTTT. It specifies CASRTESPNTEAFF.

V is TRBV27 and J is TRBJ2-1, with D perhaps TRBD1 (5 bases). In germline, CDR1 is MNHEY, CDR2 SMNVEV (reference sequence). Trimming left V 5 bases short and J 0 bases short, with 14 bases between. The CDR3 extends over 16 amino acids. The DNA of the CDR3 is TGTGCCAGCAGTCCCAGGGTAGCAGTCTCCTACAATGAGCAGTTCTTC. Its translation is CASSPRVAVSYNEQFF.

The V and J genes are TRBV25-1 and TRBJ2-5, with 7 bases identical to TRBD2. V dropped 4 bases and J dropped 2; count of bases not matched to a gene: 13. Germline V gene lookup returns CDR1 MGHDK and CDR2 SYGVNS. This CDR3 has 17 residues. CDR3 DNA sequence: TGTGCCAGCAGTGTACAATTCTCTAGCGGAGTTCAAGAGACCCAGTACTTC. This translates into CASSVQFSSGVQETQYF.

The CDR3 loop reads CASSLIVLADSTDTQYF. The CDR3 DNA reads as TGTGCCAGCAGCTTAATCGTCCTAGCGGATAGCACAGATACGCAGTATTTT. The chain recombines TRBV7-3 with TRBJ2-3, with 7 bases lining up with TRBD2. Trimming cost V 1 base and J 0 bases; bases outside gene matches: 7. Germline loops: CDR1 SGHTA, CDR2 FQGTGA. The length of the CDR3 is 17 residues.

Only a few counts were recorded for this clone. The chain is built from TRBV5-8 and TRBJ1-1; 8 bases line up with TRBD1. CDR1 is SGHTS and CDR2 is YDEGEE in the germline V gene. CDR3 length: 15 residues. V shed 4 bases and J 5 bases; nucleotides not matched to a gene: 10. CDR3 in amino acids: CASSSLQGDGTEAFF. CDR3 bases: TGTGCCAGCAGCAGCCTACAGGGGGACGGGACTGAAGCTTTCTTT. Looking up the rest from reference TRBV5-8 and TRBJ1-1 gives the full variable domain: EAGVTQSPTHLIKTRGQQATLRCSPISGHTSVYWYQQALGLGLQFLLWYDEGEERNRGNFPPRFSGRQFPNYSSELNVNALELEDSALYLCASSSLQGDGTEAFFGQGTRLTVV.